Presented here are 10 T cell receptor beta chains from one specimen sequenced in a study of tumor-infiltrating lymphocytes in primary liver carcinoma (dated by TCRdb to the late 2010s). Sequencing was carried out with an Illumina HiSeq 2500. TCRbeta-specific cDNA was reverse-transcribed from about 520 ng total RNA using a constant-region primer and ProtoScript II reverse transcriptase. The TCRbeta libraries were prepared through three rounds of nested multiplex PCR following a slightly modified ARM-PCR procedure. Each of the first two PCR rounds ran for roughly 9 cycles using multiplex TRBV1-TRBV30 forward primers together with a Cbeta reverse primer. TCRdb applied fastp at Q25 and MiXCR to the public reads, then kept only in-frame beta chains. For every CDR3 protein sequence, its rows merge into one entry that carries the most common genes and DNA. The sample records about 120,000 distinct CDR3 sequences, 50% to 70% of which are singletons. The top ten clonotypes cover roughly 8.8% of the sample.

Without any cell sorting, total RNA and DNA were co-extracted from around 18-30 mg of bulk tissue using the AllPrep DNA/RNA mini kit. The source material was liver tumor tissue from sampling region 1. The sample's cell subset or site label is to be understood as: tumor region T1, superior pole. These receptors were taken from an older woman with primary liver carcinoma and hepatitis B virus infection.

As for this clonotype: An end of the junction differs from the germline gene, which may be a read error. This rearrangement joins TRBV11-2 to TRBJ2-3; weak D call: TRBD1 (5 bases). The V gene's germline CDR1 is SGHAT and CDR2 FQNNGV. This CDR3 is 14 amino acids long. CDR3 amino acids: CDSSFGHSIDTQYF. The DNA of the CDR3 is TGTGACAGCAGCTTTGGACACAGCATAGATACGCAGTATTTT.

This clonotype was detected a few times. V is TRBV28 and J is TRBJ2-2; D is uncertain. Trimming removed 4 bases from V and 5 bases from J, with 5 bases in between. Germline V gene data show CDR1 as MDHEN and CDR2 as SYDVKM. The CDR3 is 12 residues long. The CDR3 sequence is CASSSPTGELFF. The CDR3 nucleotides read TGTGCCAGCAGTTCCCCGACCGGGGAGCTGTTTTTT.

Details on this clonotype: Mismatch with germline at one junction end may stem from a read error. This CDR3 reads CVSSLDPIRALRYDYTF. CDR3 coding DNA: TGTGTCAGCAGCTTAGATCCGATCAGGGCACTGCGCTATGACTACACCTTC. The V and J genes are TRBV11-2 and TRBJ1-2; possible D gene TRBD1, 5 bases. Germline V CDR1 and CDR2: SGHAT, FQNNGV. The CDR3 loop spans 17 amino acids.

In the case of this clonotype: Since a much larger clone is just one base distant, this may be a read error. CDR3 bases: TGTGCCAGGAGTATAGGGGTCAATGAGCAGTTCTTC. This encodes CARSIGVNEQFF. The V call is TRBV12-3 or TRBV12-4, the J call TRBJ2-1, with D possibly matching TRBD1 (5 bases). This CDR3 spans 12 amino acids. Trimming removed 9 bases from V and 6 bases from J, with 12 bases in between.

Comments on this clonotype: A much more abundant neighbour one base away suggests this may be a read error. The V and J genes are TRBV30 and TRBJ2-7; D is uncertain. Germline values: CDR1 GTSNPN, CDR2 SVGIG (reference sequence). The CDR3 sequence is 11 residues long. The chain's CDR3 is CDWSVHYEQYF. The CDR3 bases are TGTGACTGGAGTGTACATTACGAGCAGTACTTC.

The genes are TRBV5-1 and TRBJ1-4; 8 bases are a match to TRBD1. The CDR3 is 19 amino acids. Germline V gene sequence: CDR1 SGHRS, CDR2 YFSETQ. The J segment lost 3 bases and the V segment lost 0 bases, leaving 13 bases of the junction unmatched. The CDR3, as DNA: TGCGCCAGCAGCTTGGTTCGGAGACAGGGGAAGGCGGCTAATGAAAAACTGTTTTTT. The encoded protein is CASSLVRRQGKAANEKLFF.

As to this clonotype: A single base separates this from a much larger clone, so it may be a read error. The V call is TRBV4-2, the J call TRBJ2-7, with D possibly TRBD2 on 5 matching bases. This CDR3 contains 16 residues. The germline V gene encodes CDR1 LGHNA and CDR2 YNFKEQ. The CDR3 reads CASSQDRSGETYERYF. In nucleotides, the CDR3 is TGTGCCAGCAGCCAAGATAGGAGCGGAGAGACCTACGAGCGGTACTTC.

The chain has TRBV13 and TRBJ2-7; TRBD1 matches 7 bases. The CDR3 spans 14 residues. The junction had 12 bases not matched to a gene; V was cut back by 3 bases and J by 10 bases. Germline V gene data show CDR1 as PRHDT and CDR2 as FYEKMQ (reference sequence). Here the CDR3 DNA reads TGTGCCAGCAGCTTGACAGGGATCAGCTACAAACAGTACTTC. Protein: CASSLTGISYKQYF. The full variable domain, rest sourced from reference TRBV13 and TRBJ2-7, is AAGVIQSPRHLIKEKRETATLKCYPIPRHDTVYWYQQGPGQDPQFLISFYEKMQSDKGSIPDRFSAQQFSDYHSELNMSSLELGDSALYFCASSLTGISYKQYFGPGTRLTVT.

This clonotype has a handful of counts. The V and J genes are TRBV20-1 and TRBJ1-1; 8 nucleotides align to TRBD1. J was trimmed by 5 bases and V by 2 bases; bases with no gene match: 13. Germline loops: CDR1 DFQATT, CDR2 SNEGSKA (reference sequence). The CDR3 sequence is 16 residues long. CDR3 loop: CSARPANTGQGTEAFF. CDR3 DNA: TGCAGTGCTAGACCGGCGAATACAGGACAGGGTACTGAAGCTTTCTTT.

In this sample, this clonotype turned up many times. The chain's CDR3 is CASSAPRTSGNTIYF. In DNA, the CDR3 is TGTGCCAGCAGTGCACCTCGGACATCTGGAAACACCATATATTTT. The chain carries TRBV6-1 and TRBJ1-3, with a possible D match to TRBD1 (5 bases). Trimming removed 4 bases at V and 1 base at J, with 11 bases between. There are 15 residues in the CDR3. The V gene's germline CDR1 is MNHNS and CDR2 SASEGT.